One sample yielded the 24 T cell receptor beta chains listed below, sequenced in a study of cytomegalovirus exposure and HLA in healthy donors. A multiplex PCR was run with 60 Vbeta primers and 13 Jbeta primers. Some clones are missing from TCRdb's copy, which holds only in-frame ones; the method was immunoSEQ multiplex PCR. The sample contains roughly 200,000 clones, approximately 80% of which appear only once. The specimen was PBMCs. These receptors all come from a boy between 10 and 17 years old in good health and CMV-seronegative.

This clone occurred once. The chain recombines TRBV13 with TRBJ2-2; tentative D call: TRBD2 (5 bases). Germline-derived CDR1 and CDR2 are PRHDT and FYEKMQ (reference sequence). The CDR3 contains 14 residues. Deletions cut 5 bases from V and 5 bases from J, with 12 bases between. CDR3 nucleotides: TGTGCCAGCAGCCAGCGGACGGGGACCGGGGAGCTGTTTTTT. Its translation is CASSQRTGTGELFF.

The chain carries TRBV10-3 and TRBJ1-2, with D possibly being TRBD1 (5 bases). CDR3 size: 16 residues. Germline V gene sequence: CDR1 ENHRY, CDR2 SYGVKD. V dropped 0 bases and J dropped 4 bases, with 15 bases sitting between them. In DNA, the CDR3 is TGTGCCATCAGTGAGTCGTCAAGGGTTCAGGGCTATGGCTACACCTTC. Protein: CAISESSRVQGYGYTF.

This clone was counted between two and nine times. Other DNA sequences in this sample translate to the same CDR3. The chain couples TRBV19 to TRBJ2-2; TRBD1 matches 7 bases. The CDR3 is 14 residues long. In germline, CDR1 is LNHDA, CDR2 SQIVND (reference sequence). V lost 2 bases, J lost 5 bases, and 2 bases stayed unmatched. CDR3 sequence: CASSIQGETGELFF. For the CDR3, the DNA is TGTGCCAGTAGTATACAGGGGGAGACCGGGGAGCTGTTTTTT.

The V and J genes are TRBV27 and TRBJ1-6; D remains unclear. Germline CDR1 is MNHEY and CDR2 is SMNVEV (reference sequence). Trimming cost V 4 bases and J 0 bases, with 10 bases left between them. The CDR3 has 16 amino acids. CDR3 protein: CASSSHASSYNSPLHF. In nucleotides, the CDR3 is TGTGCCAGCAGTTCCCACGCGAGCTCCTATAATTCACCCCTCCACTTT.

The table lists this clone with a few counts. The rearrangement links TRBV11-3 to TRBJ2-7; no clear D gene. V lost 5 bases and J lost 0, with 14 bases in between. The length of the CDR3 is 15 residues. CDR1 and CDR2 (germline): SGHNT, YENEEA. For the CDR3, the DNA is TGTGCCAGCAGCCTTTCAGATTATTCCTCCTACGAGCAGTACTTC. It encodes CASSLSDYSSYEQYF. Supplemented by reference TRBV11-3 and TRBJ2-7, the full variable domain reads EAGVVQSPRYKIIEKKQPVAFWCNPISGHNTLYWYLQNLGQGPELLIRYENEEAVDDSQLPKDRFSAERLKGVDSTLKIQPAELGDSAVYLCASSLSDYSSYEQYFGPGTRLTVT.

This chain links TRBV11-2 with TRBJ1-1, with 8 nucleotides matching TRBD1. The germline CDR1 and CDR2 sequences are SGHAT and FQNNGV. The CDR3 totals 18 residues. V lost 4 bases to trimming and J lost 2 bases; unmatched junction nucleotides: 15. CDR3 bases: TGTGCCAGCAGCTGGCGTGGACAGGGAGAACAGCTCAACACTGAAGCTTTCTTT. It translates to CASSWRGQGEQLNTEAFF.

This rearrangement joins TRBV29-1 to TRBJ2-5, with TRBD1 identical over 7 bases. Per the germline V gene, CDR1 is SQVTM and CDR2 is ANQGSEA. Losses at the gene ends were 7 bases for V and 5 bases for J; bases not matched to a gene: 7. The CDR3 has 12 amino acids. CDR3 sequence reads: CSGRDRHETQYF. CDR3 DNA: TGCAGCGGCCGGGACAGACATGAGACCCAGTACTTC.

This clone has only one observation. V usage is TRBV4-1 and J usage is TRBJ2-1; TRBD1 is a possible D gene (5 bases). The CDR3 totals 14 residues. The germline gives CDR1 MGHRA, CDR2 YSYEKL. With 0 bases removed from V and 8 bases from J, the gap between germline ends came to 11 bases. The CDR3 sequence is CASSQDRGRDEQFF. The CDR3 nucleotides are TGCGCCAGCAGCCAAGACCGCGGCAGGGATGAGCAGTTCTTC.

V usage is TRBV13 and J usage is TRBJ2-6; TRBD1 agrees at 8 bases. V gave up 4 bases and J gave up 0 bases; unmatched junction bases: 14. CDR1 is PRHDT, CDR2 FYEKMQ, per germline (reference sequence). The CDR3 contains 20 residues. The CDR3 loop reads CASSSEWGQAGFSGANVLTF. CDR3 bases: TGTGCCAGCAGCTCAGAATGGGGACAGGCCGGCTTCTCTGGGGCCAACGTCCTGACTTTC.

The chain is built from TRBV6-5 and TRBJ1-2, with 7 bases aligning to TRBD1. Per the germline V gene, CDR1 is MNHEY and CDR2 is SVGAGI. The length of the CDR3 is 13 residues. The V gene end was trimmed by 6 bases and the J gene end by 4 bases; junction bases not matched to a gene: 5. CDR3 sequence reads: CASRLGQFYGYTF. The CDR3 DNA is TGTGCCAGCAGGTTGGGACAGTTCTATGGCTACACCTTC.

This chain uses TRBV4-2 with TRBJ1-4, with 7 nucleotides matching TRBD1. This CDR3 comprises 18 residues. J lost 3 bases, V lost 1 base, and 11 bases had no gene match. CDR1 is LGHNA, CDR2 YNFKEQ, per germline. The CDR3 coding sequence is TGTGCCAGCAGCCAAGTAACGGCAGGGGGTCCTTCTAATGAAAAACTGTTTTTT. It translates to CASSQVTAGGPSNEKLFF.

The chain has TRBV12-5 and TRBJ2-3; 12 bases are shared with TRBD1. This CDR3 contains 14 residues. The trim removed 7 bases at V and 6 bases at J, leaving 5 bases unmatched. Germline CDR1 LGHNT, CDR2 FRNRAP. The CDR3 sequence: CASAPGTGGDTQYF. CDR3 in DNA: TGTGCTAGTGCCCCTGGGACAGGGGGCGATACGCAGTATTTT.

The rearrangement links TRBV19 to TRBJ2-7; TRBD1 is a possible D gene (6 bases). Germline V lookup: CDR1 LNHDA, CDR2 SQIVND (reference sequence). V was clipped by 1 base and J by 3 bases, with 13 bases between them. This CDR3 region has 15 residues. For the CDR3, the DNA is TGTGCCAGTAGTATAGCTCAGGGGAGCGGCTACGAGCAGTACTTC. Amino acids: CASSIAQGSGYEQYF.

This sequence joins TRBV19 and TRBJ1-3; D may be TRBD1 (5 bases). The V gene's germline CDR1 is LNHDA and CDR2 SQIVND (reference sequence). CDR3 length equals 15 residues. Between the trimmed V and J ends, which lost 8 bases and 2 bases, there was a span of 16 bases. CDR3 DNA sequence: TGTGCCAGTCTCAGTCCCCAGGGAACTGGAAACACCATATATTTT. It translates to CASLSPQGTGNTIYF. Full variable domain (missing parts from reference TRBV19 and TRBJ1-3): DGGITQSPKYLFRKEGQNVTLSCEQNLNHDAMYWYRQDPGQGLRLIYYSQIVNDFQKGDIAEGYSVSREKKESFPLTVTSAQKNPTAFYLCASLSPQGTGNTIYFGEGSWLTVV.

The chain is built from TRBV14 and TRBJ2-7, with 9 bases fitting TRBD2. This CDR3 has 17 residues. J lost 1 base, V lost 4 bases, and 11 bases had no gene match. CDR1 and CDR2 from the germline V gene are SGHDN and FVKESK. CDR3 protein: CASSLGLAGEASYEQYF. The CDR3 coding sequence is TGTGCCAGCAGCCTCGGATTAGCGGGAGAGGCGTCCTACGAGCAGTACTTC.

This clone has a single count. This chain links TRBV6-1 with TRBJ1-1; no reliable D call. CDR3 length: 13 residues. Looked up from germline, CDR1 is MNHNS and CDR2 is SASEGT. Trimming stripped 1 base from V and 7 bases from J, with 10 bases between. CDR3 sequence: CASSEDWRGEAFF. In DNA form, the CDR3 reads TGTGCCAGCAGTGAAGATTGGCGGGGTGAAGCTTTCTTT.

The chain links TRBV5-1 to TRBJ1-4; TRBD1 might be the D (5 bases). The CDR3 sequence is 16 residues long. The germline V gene has CDR1 SGHRS and CDR2 YFSETQ. V lost 3 bases and J 8 bases, leaving 20 bases between the germline ends. The CDR3 bases are TGCGCCAGCAGCTCCAGCGGGGACCCGGGAAACGAAAAACTGTTTTTT. It codes for CASSSSGDPGNEKLFF.

J is TRBJ1-2 and V is TRBV6-1, with D possibly being TRBD1 (5 bases). Germline CDR1 reads MNHNS; CDR2 reads SASEGT. V was clipped by 2 bases and J by 6 bases, with 22 bases between them. The CDR3 sequence is 17 residues long. CDR3 amino acids: CASSEQTLGGRINGYTF. As DNA, the CDR3 is TGTGCCAGCAGTGAACAGACTCTCGGGGGAAGGATCAATGGCTACACCTTC.

The rearrangement joins TRBV9 to TRBJ1-3; no definite D call. In germline, CDR1 is SGDLS, CDR2 YYNGEE. Trimming pared 0 bases from V and 1 base from J, leaving 8 bases between. The CDR3 runs to 15 residues. The CDR3 DNA follows: TGTGCCAGCAGCGTAGTGGCTGATTCTGGAAACACCATATATTTT. This encodes CASSVVADSGNTIYF.

V is TRBV23-1 and J is TRBJ1-1, with D maybe TRBD1 (6 bases). TRBV23-1 falls under the ORF class, with uncertain function. The CDR3 has 16 amino acids. Trimming shortened V by 2 bases and J by 1 base, and 14 bases separated the two germline ends. CDR3 coding DNA: TGCGCCAGCAGTCAAAATCAGGGGACGGCGAACACTGAAGCTTTCTTT. It translates to CASSQNQGTANTEAFF.

The chain carries TRBV5-1 and TRBJ2-3; D unresolved. Trimming pared 0 bases from V and 0 bases from J, leaving 11 bases between. CDR1 and CDR2 from the germline V gene are SGHRS and YFSETQ. The CDR3 length is 16 residues. The CDR3: CASSLGSATSTDTQYF. The CDR3 DNA reads TGCGCCAGCAGCTTGGGGTCAGCGACTAGCACAGATACGCAGTATTTT.

This clone has just a few counts. This rearrangement joins TRBV7-9 to TRBJ1-2; D may be TRBD1 (6 bases). From germline, CDR1 is SEHNR and CDR2 FQNEAQ (reference sequence). The CDR3 is made up of 13 amino acids. Trimming pared 5 bases from V and 8 bases from J, leaving 15 bases between. The CDR3 sequence is CASSTLGTSGYTF. Written as DNA, the CDR3 is TGTGCCAGCAGCACGTTAGGGACATCAGGCTACACCTTC.

The chain employs TRBV7-9 and TRBJ1-1; no definite D call. The CDR3 consists of 13 residues. In germline, CDR1 is SEHNR, CDR2 FQNEAQ (reference sequence). V gave up 8 bases and J gave up 1 base, with 11 bases separating them. CDR3 nucleotides: TGTGCCAGCGGCGAGGAGGCGAACACTGAAGCTTTCTTT. It specifies CASGEEANTEAFF.

This clone showed up just once. The chain employs TRBV15 and TRBJ1-2; D is unresolved. The CDR3 covers 16 residues. Germline V gene lookup returns CDR1 LNHNV and CDR2 YYDKDF (reference sequence). V lost 0 bases and J 4 bases, leaving 15 bases between the germline ends. The CDR3 here is CATSRDLAASAYGYTF. The DNA for the CDR3 is TGTGCCACCAGCAGAGATTTAGCCGCCTCGGCCTATGGCTACACCTTC.